Sequencing of this T cell receptor (beta chain) was carried out in a study of T-cell memory formation after mild COVID-19. Study context: There were largely donor-specific TCR clusters.

Only a few counts were recorded for this clonotype. The antigen is unknown. TCRdb redid the calling of the 5' RACE reads with MiXCR, one entry per CDR3 protein. The sample consists of under 650,000 distinct CDR3 sequences, 18% of them appearing once. The CDR3 runs 14 residues. The ends were cut back, 7 bases at V and 4 bases at J, with 11 bases in the middle. Study-wide results and caveats: Whether second-wave clones peaking at day 37 were SARS-CoV-2 specific went unconfirmed. Mostly located in CM and EM were contracting CD4+ clones, with contracting CD8+ clones located in EMRA.

Source material: PBMCs or a T cell subset sorted from them (not recorded which). The receptor comes from an adult woman who had mild COVID-19 (a few samples of this study predate the infection). Cell type and time point are not known. V and J are TRBV12-3 or TRBV12-4 and TRBJ2-6; D might be TRBD1 (5 bases). For the CDR3, the DNA is TGTGCCAGCAAGCTCAGGGAAGGGGCCAACGTCCTGACTTTC. Its translation: CASKLREGANVLTF.